One and the same sample provided the 10 T cell receptor beta chains below, sequenced in a study of CD8+ T cells in alopecia areata. Documented treatment: oral pan-JAK inhibitor, 5-10 mg twice daily. The authors extracted RNA and reverse transcribed it into cDNA as the sequencing template. This table comes from immunoSEQ multiplex PCR, and its TCRdb copy is limited to in-frame clones, with some not included. The sample has 110,000 to 150,000 clones, 54% seen once; the top ten hold about a sixth. Sequenced material: CD8+ T cells sorted from blood, taken at week 4, from a patient treated with tofacitinib. Receptor source: a human donor with alopecia areata.

Only a few counts were recorded for this clone. This CDR3 is CASSEWREFNEKLFF. DNA for the CDR3: TGTGCCAGCAGTGAATGGAGGGAATTTAATGAAAAACTGTTTTTT. The chain has TRBV25-1 and TRBJ1-4; D is uncertain. V lost 1 base, J lost 4 bases, and 10 bases lay in between. The CDR3 spans 15 residues. Per the germline V gene, CDR1 is MGHDK and CDR2 is SYGVNS.

The chain couples TRBV13 to TRBJ2-7, with 10 bases fitting TRBD1. V lost 4 bases to trimming and J lost 5 bases; unmatched junction nucleotides: 5. Germline-derived CDR1 and CDR2 are PRHDT and FYEKMQ (reference sequence). The CDR3 length is 14 residues. CDR3 coding DNA: TGTGCCAGCAGCTCCCGGGACAGGGGCCACGAGCAGTACTTC. The encoded protein is CASSSRDRGHEQYF. The variable domain in full, with the rest retrieved from reference TRBV13 and TRBJ2-7, is AAGVIQSPRHLIKEKRETATLKCYPIPRHDTVYWYQQGPGQDPQFLISFYEKMQSDKGSIPDRFSAQQFSDYHSELNMSSLELGDSALYFCASSSRDRGHEQYFGPGTRLTVT.

This chain links TRBV10-3 with TRBJ2-5; 9 nucleotides line up with TRBD2. The trim removed 0 bases at V and 2 bases at J, leaving 7 bases unmatched. CDR1 ENHRY and CDR2 SYGVKD come from the germline V gene. The CDR3 covers 17 residues. CDR3 nucleotides: TGTGCCATCAGTGAGTCACCAAGCGGGGGGCTTCAAGAGACCCAGTACTTC. It encodes CAISESPSGGLQETQYF.

As DNA, the CDR3 is TGTGCCAGCAGTTCCGTACAGGCCATCCCCTACAATGAGCAGTTCTTC. This translates into CASSSVQAIPYNEQFF. The V call is TRBV27, the J call TRBJ2-1; maybe TRBD1 (5 bases). Germline V gene data show CDR1 as MNHEY and CDR2 as SMNVEV (reference sequence). The CDR3 has 16 amino acids. Trimming took off 4 bases at V and 2 bases at J, with 15 bases between the two ends.

This clone was picked up a small number of times. The rearrangement uses TRBV5-6 and TRBJ2-7; 10 bases agree with TRBD1. Germline CDR1 reads SGHDT; CDR2 reads YYEEEE. V was pared by 4 bases and J by 3 bases, with 4 bases of the junction left unmatched. This CDR3 has 14 amino acids. CDR3 sequence reads: CASSQGQGFYEQYF. In nucleotides, the CDR3 is TGTGCCAGCAGCCAGGGACAGGGGTTCTACGAGCAGTACTTC.

V usage is TRBV30 and J usage is TRBJ2-2; 11 nucleotides agree with TRBD2. Germline V gene sequence: CDR1 GTSNPN, CDR2 SVGIG (reference sequence). The junction had 8 bases not matched to a gene; V was cut back by 5 bases and J by 0 bases. The CDR3 is 17 amino acids. CDR3 sequence reads: CAWEPGLAAPNTGELFF. For the CDR3, the DNA is TGTGCCTGGGAACCGGGACTAGCGGCTCCGAACACCGGGGAGCTGTTTTTT.

The sample holds a few counts of this clone. V gene TRBV19 combines with J gene TRBJ1-5; D is possibly TRBD1 (6 bases). The CDR3 covers 17 residues. The germline V gene has CDR1 LNHDA and CDR2 SQIVND (reference sequence). Trimming took off 10 bases at V and 0 bases at J, with 22 bases between the two ends. In nucleotides, the CDR3 is TGTGCCACTCGACAGGAAGAAGAAGGCTATAGCAATCAGCCCCAGCATTTT. This sequence encodes CATRQEEEGYSNQPQHF.

The rearrangement joins TRBV20-1 to TRBJ2-7; D not resolved. The germline gives CDR1 DFQATT, CDR2 SNEGSKA (reference sequence). The ends were cut back, 3 bases at V and 4 bases at J, with 7 bases in the middle. The CDR3 loop spans 11 amino acids. The chain's CDR3 is CSAREQYEQYF. The CDR3 nucleotides are TGCAGTGCTAGGGAACAGTACGAGCAGTACTTC.

The chain carries TRBV6-5 and TRBJ2-2, with 8 nucleotides matching TRBD1. The CDR3 runs 15 residues. The ends lost 0 bases at V and 8 bases at J; junction bases unmatched: 5. Per germline, CDR1 MNHEY and CDR2 SVGAGI. In DNA, the CDR3 is TGTGCCAGCAGTTACTCGGACAGGGCGAGAGGGGAGCTGTTTTTT. Protein: CASSYSDRARGELFF.

The chain recombines TRBV30 with TRBJ1-2; D is perhaps TRBD1 (5 bases). CDR1 and CDR2 from the germline V gene are GTSNPN and SVGIG (reference sequence). The CDR3 runs to 13 residues. V was shortened by 5 bases and J by 4 bases, with 14 bases between the two germline ends. The CDR3 region has the DNA TGTGCCTGGGAGGAAGGGGTCAGCTATGGCTACACCTTC. This sequence encodes CAWEEGVSYGYTF.